The entry below gives a single TCR beta chain sequence along with its context. Germline V CDR1 and CDR2: LGHNA, YNFKEQ. Trimming cost V 0 bases and J 4 bases; bases outside gene matches: 4. The CDR3 runs to 16 residues. This sample was included in a study of OX40 agonist ivuxolimab in advanced cancers. Whole-study context: Recorded diagnoses for dose-escalation patients were hepatocellular carcinoma, melanoma, renal cell or head and neck cancer.

Measured with immunoSEQ multiplex PCR; TCRdb has only the in-frame clones, and not every one. The sample holds 100,000 to 110,000 clones, 85% to 95% seen once. This sequence joins TRBV4-2 and TRBJ2-3, with 10 nucleotides matching TRBD2. The sample in question was CD4+ or CD8+ T cells sorted from blood, obtained in a trial of the OX40 agonist ivuxolimab. The TCR sequence derives from an adult with an advanced solid tumor such as melanoma, head and neck, liver or kidney cancer. The CDR3 protein is CASSQERLAGADTQYF. The CDR3 DNA reads as TGTGCCAGCAGCCAAGAAAGGCTAGCGGGAGCAGATACGCAGTATTTT.